This T cell receptor (beta chain) was retrieved from a study of cytomegalovirus exposure and HLA in healthy donors. On the study more broadly: Per a later analysis, the approximately 690 first-cohort and 100 to 150 validation repertoires shared one platform. Findings and caveats of the study: Subsequent analysis found a tendency for first-cohort TCR clusters to co-occur within the 95 to 150 validation repertoires.

Clones were read by immunoSEQ multiplex PCR, and TCRdb kept only the in-frame ones, dropping some. The sample lists tens of thousands of clones, around 94% seen once, with 1.5% to 2% in the top ten. The donors were in the roughly 130-subject validation cohort; that cohort was separate from the approximately 700-subject first cohort. Germline V gene lookup returns CDR1 SGHTA and CDR2 FQGNSA. The CDR3 is 16 residues long. As concerns this clone: The antigen is undetermined.

The sequenced material came from PBMCs. The source is a woman between 18 and 30 years old in good health and CMV-seropositive. J is TRBJ2-5 and V is TRBV7-2; 7 bases are shared with TRBD2. The end of the DNA is better explained by TRBJ2-7, so the J call may be wrong. The CDR3 spells CASSLVGGGVIYEQYF. For the CDR3, the DNA is TGTGCCAGCAGCTTAGTAGGTGGGGGGGTGATCTACGAGCAGTACTTC.